Described below is a single T cell receptor (beta chain) sequence and its context. Its antigen specificity is not known. No quality values exist for individual bases; no much larger clone is one base distant. Via the germline V gene, CDR1 is MDHEN and CDR2 SYDVKM. The CDR3 starts with the cysteine, ends with the phenylalanine, and has 16 residues. The kept DNA is CDR3 alone, 48 bases in frame from the first base. Trimming accounts for 2 bases at V and 8 bases at J, while the number of junction bases matched to no gene is 7. Library prep was done by the immunoSEQ multiplex PCR assay. The multiplex PCR relied on a mix of 60 forward primers for TCR Vbeta segments and 13 reverse primers for TCR Jbeta segments. A multiplex PCR assay on genomic DNA amplified the CDR3 region of rearranged TCR beta genes. The Illumina HiSeq System was used to sequence the amplified TCR beta libraries as 87-base-pair reads. For the original study's pipeline: A later analysis counted approximately 76 million unique TCR beta chains across the 640 or so repertoires, and some 12 million of these chains were shared by at least two donors. Raw reads were error-corrected and collapsed into unique sequences by a nearest-neighbor algorithm in which closely related sequences were merged to remove PCR and sequencing errors. V, D and J gene segments were assigned by aligning CDR3 sequences to IMGT reference sequences. Each retained sequence needed at least a six-nucleotide match to both a V gene segment and a J gene segment. Rearrangements were called productive when the CDR3 lacked stop codons and stayed in frame with V and J; all others were non-productive. Following IMGT convention, CDR3 was defined as the stretch from the second conserved V-encoded cysteine to the conserved J-encoded phenylalanine. The earlier analysis of about 640 of the donors excluded any sequence lacking an unambiguous match to a single V gene segment. In an earlier analysis of around 600 of the donors, V segments were called functional above 56.7% productive rearrangements and were called segregating when the between-donor standard deviation exceeded 5%. A statistical classification framework was developed to diagnose cytomegalovirus status using the catalog of TCR beta chain sequences. A later analysis assigned V and J genes by comparing TCR nucleotide sequences with IMGT/GENE-DB human TR gene sequences. Using the TCRdist pipeline, a later analysis assigned CDR3 sequences along with most-parsimonious VDJ recombination scenarios. In a later analysis, every TCR beta chain was defined by the combination of its CDR3 amino acid sequence and its V-gene family, and reads without a unique V-gene family were dropped. In a later analysis, 500 to 700 highly shared, low-generation-probability nucleotide sequences were removed to address suspected cross-contamination and a sequencing artifact. For each public chain, a later analysis derived a clonal expansion index from normalized ranks of inferred template counts within each repertoire. A later analysis computed generation probabilities with a VDJ recombination model fitted to out-of-frame rearrangements, and checked the results against IGoR. In a later analysis, TCR-TCR, TCR-HLA and TCR-CMV co-occurrence was scored with hypergeometric tests, and a repertoire-size bias correction was applied to TCR pairs. To estimate false discovery rates, a later analysis permuted the HLA or CMV assignments 20 times. In a later analysis, co-occurring TCRs were grouped with DBSCAN, and TCRdist sequence similarity was added when clustering was performed within HLA-allele-positive subsets. For co-occurrence clustering, repertoires with fewer than 30,000 or more than 120,000 public chains were excluded, along with roughly five repertoires with anomalous nucleotide sharing. TCRdb re-hosts the immuneACCESS table, in-frame sequences only. Its copies lack some clones; in the studies checked, an unresolved V gene accounts for under half of them, and the cause for the rest is not known. The D gene and trimming were derived from the DNA, and the V and J assignments and clone size from that table. The sample profile shows about 190,000 clones; about four fifths of them were found once. The ten top clones hold about 1% of the sample.

This specimen belongs to a study of cytomegalovirus exposure and HLA in healthy donors (dated by TCRdb to the late 2010s). Study-wide context: An earlier analysis of 550 to 700 of the donors reported more than 250 Gb of sequence data and more than 90 million unique TCR beta sequences from roughly 180 million T cells. Around 330 gigabases of sequencing data and around 80 million unique TCR sequences made up an early release that covered fewer than 650 HLA-typed donors. The genetic ancestry cluster associated with self-reported Caucasian donors included roughly 84% of the roughly 400 genotyped donors. The aim of the study was to test whether cataloging public T cell receptors could identify signatures of past pathogen exposure. The study profiled the T cell repertoires of hundreds of subjects by immunosequencing and related them to cytomegalovirus serostatus. In addition to the first cohort of 666 subjects, a separate validation cohort of some 120 different subjects was used. High-throughput TCR immunosequencing, statistical association of individual TCRs with disease status, and machine learning were combined to predict cytomegalovirus infection status. To study patterns of TCR occurrence, a later analysis re-analyzed previously published TCR beta repertoires from 666 donors and added high-resolution HLA genotyping. Rather than drawing on any new phenotypic data, the later analysis identified candidate immune exposures from TCR beta sequences and the way those sequences occurred across donors. An earlier analysis of around 540 of the donors applied high-throughput TCR beta sequencing to assess whether each TCR beta V gene segment acted as functional or pseudogenic. Donor age, sex, ethnicity and CMV serostatus were compiled together with the repertoire data. A later genetic analysis used genome-wide SNP genotypes for about 65% of the roughly 700 donors, treating that subset as a discovery cohort. All discovery cohort repertoires had been generated using a single sequencing platform. Both class I and class II loci were covered by HLA typing, at four-digit resolution. The number of donors typed differed by locus, with 629-630 for A, B, C, DRB1 and DQB1, around 500 for DQA1, 600 to 610 for DPA1, and over 400 for DPB1. Several DR-DQ haplotypes were handled as single units for association and clustering, since linkage in the cohort was strong. Among 300 to 450 genotyped donors of the cohort, an average of about 240,000 unique TCR beta nucleotide sequences were sequenced per donor, roughly a sixth of them non-productive.

The full study reports these points: A later analysis associated roughly 17,000 TCR beta sequences with specific HLA alleles at a false discovery rate of 0.05. Some IMGT-functional V segments, including TRBV6-2 and TRBV6-3, could not be distinguished by the 87-base-pair reads and were therefore excluded. In a later analysis, the rate of TCR association differed among HLA loci, with DRB1 alleles having the most associated TCRs and HLA-C alleles having the fewest. An association between a missense DCLRE1C variant and V-gene and J-gene trimming of TCR beta chains was found in a later genetic analysis and replicated in an independent cohort. The cohort was sequenced for TCR beta chains only, and without alpha or paired-chain data the features that could be detected were limited. According to a later analysis, most CMV-associated TCR beta chains appeared to be HLA-restricted, and the HLA associations seemed to be driven largely by CMV exposure. In vitro tests confirmed that a few of the cytomegalovirus-associated TCR beta chains recognize cytomegalovirus antigens. The presence/absence analyses assumed that sequencing depth was roughly uniform across donors, and that assumption may not be true. In a later analysis, HLA-associated TCR beta chains were found to be more clonally expanded and to have lower generation probabilities than equally common non-associated chains. A group of highly shared sequence variants was considered likely to be a technical artifact of the sequencing pipeline. A further reported finding was that TCR beta sequences accurately predicted the HLA-A and HLA-B alleles for most subjects in the first cohort. While some public TCRs were present in many individuals, most TCR sequences turned up only very rarely across donors. When HLA alleles, especially DR and DQ, strongly co-occurred, TCR associations were difficult to assign to individual alleles. The authors suggested that the approach could potentially be generalized to other disease states and immunological phenotypes. Several of the top co-occurrence clusters appeared to be linked to parvovirus B19, influenza, CMV and Epstein-Barr virus, according to a later analysis. In the study, approximately 160 TCR beta chains were listed as associated with cytomegalovirus. The only immune exposure information available for the cohort was CMV serostatus. Around 16 rarely observed V segments, including chromosome 9 orphons, were excluded from the earlier analysis of some 590 of the donors because counts were too low. HLA typing was unavailable for some donors at each locus, so association tests used only the typed subset. A later genetic analysis reported fewer N-insertions in productive TCRs among donors in an Asian-associated ancestry cluster than the approximately 670-donor mean. Linkage disequilibrium might explain the correlated functional status among segregating V segments, but an unknown experimental factor could not be excluded. Broadly in line with IMGT annotations, most TCR beta V segments showed up in productive rearrangements about 87% or about 30% of the time in an earlier analysis of 450 to 600 of the donors. The classifier was reported to diagnose cytomegalovirus status with high specificity and sensitivity in both the original and validation cohorts.

In total, 630 or so healthy bone marrow donors made up the cohort. At the time of sampling, every cohort member was nominally healthy, though immune exposures that went unrecorded were likely present. The donor tested CMV seronegative, placing the donor among the roughly 350 seronegative members of the cohort. A peripheral blood sample was provided by each donor, and peripheral blood mononuclear cells were used for TCR beta sequencing. The Qiagen DNeasy Blood Extraction Kit was used to extract genomic DNA from the blood cell samples. Sequencing input: PBMCs. The chain is made from TRBV28 and TRBJ2-1; 12 bases in between match TRBD2. This clonotype was sampled from a woman in her forties in good health and CMV-seronegative. The CDR3 amino acid sequence is: CASSLLAGGPGDEQFF. The nucleotide sequence is given as TGTGCCAGCAGTTTACTAGCGGGAGGGCCTGGCGATGAGCAGTTCTTC.